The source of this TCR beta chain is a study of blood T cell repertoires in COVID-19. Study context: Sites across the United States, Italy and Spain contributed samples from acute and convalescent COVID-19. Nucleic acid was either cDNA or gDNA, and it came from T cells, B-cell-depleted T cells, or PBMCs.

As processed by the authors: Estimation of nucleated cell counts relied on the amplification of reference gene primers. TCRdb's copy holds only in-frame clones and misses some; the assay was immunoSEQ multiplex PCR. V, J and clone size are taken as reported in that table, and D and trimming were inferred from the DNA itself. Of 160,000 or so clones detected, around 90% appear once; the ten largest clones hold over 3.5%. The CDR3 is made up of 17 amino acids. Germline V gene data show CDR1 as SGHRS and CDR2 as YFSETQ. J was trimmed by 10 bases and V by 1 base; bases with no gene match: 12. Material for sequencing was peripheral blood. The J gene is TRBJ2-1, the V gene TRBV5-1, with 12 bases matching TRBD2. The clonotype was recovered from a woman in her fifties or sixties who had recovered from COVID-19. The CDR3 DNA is TGCGCCAGCAGCTTGCCCCCGGCTAGCGGGGGGGCCGTCGAGCAGTTCTTC. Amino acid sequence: CASSLPPASGGAVEQFF.